A selection of T cell receptor beta chains follows, all from one sample in a study of blood T cell repertoires in COVID-19. Method: immunoSEQ multiplex PCR; TCRdb's copy keeps in-frame clones and lacks some. The sample shows some 20,000 clones, 75% to 90% of them seen only once. The specimen was peripheral blood. The receptors stem from a human donor with acute or convalescent COVID-19. The donor label of this sample is uncertain. Each CDR3 is given with its conserved first and last residue. D genes are given only for firm matches. Clone size appears in some rows only: once, few, many, or a class for an expanded clone.

v_gene: TRBV6-5
abundance: NA
j_gene: TRBJ1-6
d_gene: NA
CDR3aa: CASREGSNSPLHF
CDR3nt: TGTGCCAGCAGGGAGGGCAGTAATTCACCCCTCCACTTT

v_gene: TRBV2
abundance: NA
j_gene: TRBJ2-1
d_gene: NA
CDR3aa: CASSDLTGNEQFF
CDR3nt: TGTGCCAGCAGTGACCTCACAGGGAATGAGCAGTTCTTC

v_gene: TRBV19
abundance: NA
j_gene: TRBJ1-6
d_gene: NA
CDR3aa: CASSSSAAGSSYNSPLHF
CDR3nt: TGTGCCAGTAGTTCTTCAGCGGCCGGTAGCTCCTATAATTCACCCCTCCACTTT

v_gene: TRBV9
abundance: NA
j_gene: TRBJ2-7
d_gene: TRBD2
CDR3aa: CASSPREGLGEQYF
CDR3nt: TGTGCCAGCAGCCCGCGGGAGGGCCTCGGGGAGCAGTACTTC

v_gene: TRBV7-2
abundance: NA
j_gene: TRBJ2-1
d_gene: TRBD2
CDR3aa: CASSDEAGGPVNEQFF
CDR3nt: TGTGCCAGCAGCGACGAAGCGGGGGGGCCGGTAAATGAGCAGTTCTTC

v_gene: TRBV11-1
abundance: NA
j_gene: TRBJ2-7
d_gene: TRBD2
CDR3aa: CASSPRTSGSLYEQYF
CDR3nt: TGTGCCAGCAGCCCAAGGACTAGCGGGAGTCTCTACGAGCAGTACTTC

v_gene: TRBV10-3
abundance: NA
j_gene: TRBJ1-4
d_gene: NA
CDR3aa: CAISELAGENEKLFF
CDR3nt: TGTGCCATCAGTGAGTTGGCGGGAGAGAATGAAAAACTGTTTTTT

v_gene: TRBV2
abundance: NA
j_gene: TRBJ1-5
d_gene: NA
CDR3aa: CASSLQSFNQPQHF
CDR3nt: TGTGCCAGCAGCTTACAGAGTTTCAATCAGCCCCAGCATTTT

v_gene: TRBV10-1
abundance: large
j_gene: TRBJ2-2
d_gene: TRBD1
CDR3aa: CASSRTGGSTGELFF
CDR3nt: TGCGCCAGCAGTCGGACAGGGGGCTCCACCGGGGAGCTGTTTTTT

v_gene: TRBV28
abundance: NA
j_gene: TRBJ2-4
d_gene: NA
CDR3aa: CANPVSRGIQYF
CDR3nt: TGTGCCAACCCAGTTTCCAGAGGCATTCAGTACTTC

v_gene: TRBV9
abundance: NA
j_gene: TRBJ2-1
d_gene: TRBD2
CDR3aa: CASSRGPRGGEFNEQFF
CDR3nt: TGTGCCAGCAGCCGGGGCCCCCGGGGGGGAGAGTTCAATGAGCAGTTCTTC

v_gene: TRBV7-8
abundance: medium-sized
j_gene: TRBJ2-1
d_gene: NA
CDR3aa: CASSLEGGTPNNEQFF
CDR3nt: TGTGCCAGCAGCTTAGAGGGGGGGACACCCAACAATGAGCAGTTCTTC

v_gene: TRBV11-2
abundance: NA
j_gene: TRBJ2-1
d_gene: TRBD1
CDR3aa: CASSFSRGTYNEQFF
CDR3nt: TGTGCCAGCAGCTTCAGCAGGGGGACCTACAATGAGCAGTTCTTC

v_gene: TRBV29-1
abundance: NA
j_gene: TRBJ2-7
d_gene: NA
CDR3aa: CSARNRNSYEQYF
CDR3nt: TGCAGCGCACGAAACAGAAACTCCTACGAGCAGTACTTC

v_gene: TRBV18
abundance: few
j_gene: TRBJ1-5
d_gene: TRBD1
CDR3aa: CASSPKEGQHNQPQHF
CDR3nt: TGTGCCAGCTCCCCTAAGGAGGGACAGCACAATCAGCCCCAGCATTTT

v_gene: TRBV7-2
abundance: NA
j_gene: TRBJ2-3
d_gene: NA
CDR3aa: CASSLSSFTDTQYF
CDR3nt: TGTGCCAGCAGCTTATCCAGTTTCACAGATACGCAGTATTTT

v_gene: TRBV7-2
abundance: once
j_gene: TRBJ2-6
d_gene: NA
CDR3aa: CASSLLQTGANVLTF
CDR3nt: TGTGCCAGCAGCTTATTGCAGACTGGGGCCAACGTCCTGACTTTC

v_gene: TRBV2
abundance: NA
j_gene: TRBJ2-5
d_gene: TRBD1
CDR3aa: CASKRDGGQAQYF
CDR3nt: TGTGCCAGCAAACGGGACGGAGGACAGGCCCAGTACTTC

v_gene: TRBV9
abundance: once
j_gene: TRBJ1-3
d_gene: NA
CDR3aa: CASSVAGAGNTIYF
CDR3nt: TGTGCCAGCAGCGTAGCAGGGGCCGGAAACACCATATATTTT

v_gene: TRBV7-2
abundance: NA
j_gene: TRBJ1-3
d_gene: NA
CDR3aa: CASSLGAFGHRSGNTIYF
CDR3nt: TGTGCCAGCAGCCTAGGGGCTTTTGGACACCGCTCTGGAAACACCATATATTTT

v_gene: TRBV29-1
abundance: NA
j_gene: TRBJ2-3
d_gene: NA
CDR3aa: CSVEVHSGSDTQYF
CDR3nt: TGCAGCGTTGAGGTGCATTCTGGCTCAGATACGCAGTATTTT

v_gene: TRBV5-1
abundance: NA
j_gene: TRBJ2-7
d_gene: TRBD1
CDR3aa: CASSPGTGGAYEQYF
CDR3nt: TGCGCCAGCAGCCCAGGGACAGGGGGCGCCTACGAGCAGTACTTC